This TCR beta chain was found in a study of radiotherapy plus CTLA-4 blockade in lung cancer. This CDR3 has 14 amino acids. Germline CDR1 and CDR2: PRHDT and FYEKMQ (reference sequence). V lost 8 bases and J 2 bases, leaving 16 bases between the germline ends. Using immunoSEQ multiplex PCR, the repertoire was profiled, and TCRdb retains in-frame clones only, with some absent. The table lists about 68,000 clones, 70% to 85% of them singletons, with roughly 9.7% in the top ten. This clone was detected a few times. What it binds is unknown. Study outcomes and limitations: Researchers report tumor-derived TCR clones expanding in blood after radiotherapy plus ipilimumab.

The chain links TRBV13 to TRBJ2-7, with a possible D match to TRBD1 (6 bases). The sequencing here drew on peripheral blood, taken from a patient treated with radiotherapy plus ipilimumab. This TCR derives from a human donor with non-small cell lung cancer who had a complete response to radiotherapy plus ipilimumab. CDR3 amino acids: CASGITGNTYEQYF. Here the CDR3 DNA reads TGTGCCAGCGGAATCACAGGGAACACCTACGAGCAGTACTTC.